This T cell receptor beta chain was profiled in a study of cytomegalovirus exposure and HLA in healthy donors. Across the whole study: The 95 to 150 validation repertoires were produced on the same platform as the 720 or so repertoires of the first cohort. This was reported in a later analysis.

The ends were cut back, 6 bases at V and 5 bases at J, with 8 bases in the middle. CDR3 length: 11 amino acids. Per germline, CDR1 MNHEY and CDR2 SVGAGI. Libraries were prepared by immunoSEQ multiplex PCR; TCRdb keeps only in-frame clonotypes and omits some of them. The sample lists 200,000 to 300,000 clones, less than 95% occurring once. The TCR was taken from a woman under 40 in good health and CMV-seronegative. This chain links TRBV6-5 with TRBJ2-7; no clear D gene. The material sequenced was PBMCs. The CDR3 coding sequence is TGTGCCAGCAGCCTCAGTAACGAGCAGTACTTC. It yields the protein CASSLSNEQYF.